These 10 T cell receptor beta chains originate from one sample sequenced in a study of tissue T cells after allogeneic stem cell transplantation. The protocol was immunoSEQ multiplex PCR, while the TCRdb copy is restricted to in-frame clones and leaves out a portion. The profile shows 5,500 to 8,000 clones, around 50% of them singletons. Described time point: mouse harvest day 7 after allogeneic transplant. The graft held 10^6 splenic CD5+ T cells and 10^7 T-cell-depleted bone marrow cells. The sequenced sample consisted of lymph node tissue. The receptors originated from a female BALB/c mouse given C57BL/6 T cells with graft-versus-host disease after an allogeneic hematopoietic cell transplant.

A word on this clone: Gene labels here are mouse ones. This CDR3 is CASSRDRENTEVFF. The CDR3 DNA, read in part, is TGTGCCAGCAGTCGGGACAGGGAAAACACAGAAGTCTTC. The rearrangement links TRBV26 to TRBJ1-1; 9 bases fit TRBD1. The read is 1 residue too short to cover the CDR3 end, so that end is filled in from the germline J gene. J gave up 1 base and V 4 bases, and 1 base lay outside the gene matches. CDR1 and CDR2 (germline): KGHPV, FQNQEV (reference sequence). The CDR3 has 14 residues.

Points on this clone: The gene names given are mouse names. The CDR3 end lies 1 residue beyond the end of the read and is filled in from the germline J gene. The V call is TRBV24, the J call TRBJ1-4; D might be TRBD1 (6 bases). From germline, CDR1 is KGHTA and CDR2 FRNEEI. V was clipped by 3 bases and J by 6 bases, with 11 bases between them. The CDR3 has 14 amino acids. CDR3 sequence: CASSLFAGDERLFF. CDR3 DNA (partial): TGTGCCAGCAGTCTATTCGCAGGGGACGAAAGATTATTT.

A word on this clone: These gene names are mouse names. The read terminates 1 residue before the CDR3 end, so the remaining end is supplied by the germline J gene. The chain has TRBV3 and TRBJ2-4, with 12 bases fitting TRBD2. The CDR3 has 16 amino acids. Trimming at V came to 4 bases and at J to 3 bases, leaving 5 bases not matched to a gene. In germline, CDR1 is SNHLY, CDR2 FYNGKV (reference sequence). CDR3 DNA (partial): TGTGCCAGCAGCTCTGACTGGGGGGGCGCGCAAAACACCTTGTAC. Protein sequence: CASSSDWGGAQNTLY. The entire CDR3 reads CASSSDWGGAQNTLYF.

Concerning this clone: Gene names denote mouse genes. Read sequence stops 1 residue before the CDR3 end, and the germline J gene provides the missing end. The V gene is TRBV26, the J gene TRBJ2-4; 9 nucleotides match TRBD1. The CDR3 has 14 amino acids. Trimming at V came to 5 bases and at J to 3 bases, leaving 3 bases not matched to a gene. Germline CDR1 KGHPV, CDR2 FQNQEV (reference sequence). CDR3 DNA (partial): TGTGCCAGCAGTTGGGACAGGGCCCAAAACACCTTGTAC. This codes for CASSWDRAQNTLY. The CDR3, in full, reads CASSWDRAQNTLYF.

This clone was picked up a small number of times. Here the gene names and germline are mouse. The read finishes 1 residue shy of the CDR3 end, and the germline J gene is used to complete it. The V gene is TRBV12-1, the J gene TRBJ2-7; 10 bases fit TRBD2. The ends lost 4 bases at V and 3 bases at J; junction bases unmatched: 5. CDR1 is SGHSN, CDR2 HYEKVE, per germline. The CDR3 extends over 14 amino acids. The CDR3 loop reads CASSLTGGRYEQYF. Incomplete CDR3 DNA: TGTGCCAGCTCCCTGACTGGGGGGCGCTATGAACAGTAC.

With respect to this clone: The genes and germline here are from mouse. Read coverage stops 1 residue before the CDR3 terminus; the germline J gene supplies the remainder. V usage is TRBV19 and J usage is TRBJ2-2; 10 bases map to TRBD2. The J segment lost 3 bases and the V segment lost 4 bases, leaving 3 bases of the junction unmatched. The germline V gene has CDR1 FNHDT and CDR2 SITEND (reference sequence). The CDR3 has 15 residues. The sequenced part of the CDR3 DNA is TGTGCCAGCAGTCCCTGGGGGGGCTACACCGGGCAGCTCTAC. Protein product: CASSPWGGYTGQLY. The CDR3 in its entirety is CASSPWGGYTGQLYF.

Of note for this clone: The gene names given are mouse names. Sequencing ends 1 residue short of the CDR3 end; the germline J gene provides the rest. This same CDR3 is encoded by further DNA sequences in the sample. The chain combines TRBV26 with TRBJ1-4; the D gene is possibly TRBD1 (6 bases). The CDR3 totals 13 residues. Germline CDR1 and CDR2: KGHPV and FQNQEV (reference sequence). V dropped 4 bases and J dropped 5 bases, with 8 bases sitting between them. CDR3 DNA, as far as it was read: TGTGCCAGCAGTCCTACAGGGAACGAAAGATTATTT. This gives the protein CASSPTGNERLF. The full CDR3 sequence reads CASSPTGNERLFF.

As for this clone: Gene names refer to mouse genes. The read is 1 residue too short to cover the CDR3 end, so that end is filled in from the germline J gene. The J gene is TRBJ2-4, the V gene TRBV13-1, with 8 bases lining up with TRBD2. CDR1 and CDR2 (germline): NSHNY, SYGAGN. J gave up 6 bases and V 6 bases, and 9 bases lay outside the gene matches. The CDR3 extends over 14 amino acids. Partial CDR3 DNA: TGTGCCAGCAACGATTGGGGGGGGGTGAACACCTTGTAC. Translating gives CASNDWGGVNTLY. The full CDR3 protein is CASNDWGGVNTLYF.

About this clone itself: Each gene name is a mouse one. The read finishes 1 residue shy of the CDR3 end, and the germline J gene is used to complete it. V gene TRBV1 combines with J gene TRBJ1-1; 7 bases are a match to TRBD1. Germline CDR1 reads NSQYPW; CDR2 reads LRSPGD (reference sequence). The V segment lost 6 bases and the J segment 0 bases; nucleotides outside the gene matches: 4. The CDR3 covers 14 residues. The CDR3 here is CTCRDRASNTEVFF. CDR3 DNA (partial): TGCACCTGCAGAGACAGGGCCTCAAACACAGAAGTCTTC.

Worth noting for this clone: Each gene name is a mouse one. The read gets to within 1 residue of the CDR3 end, and the germline J gene fills in the rest. The gene calls are TRBV26 and TRBJ2-3; weak D call: TRBD2 (7 bases). V shed 8 bases and J shed 3 bases, with 15 bases lying between them. The CDR3 extends over 14 amino acids. Per the germline V gene, CDR1 is KGHPV and CDR2 is FQNQEV (reference sequence). Partial CDR3 DNA: TGTGCCAGCGCGTGGGGGGCGCGGGCAGAAACGCTGTAT. Its protein is CASAWGARAETLY. The whole CDR3 region reads CASAWGARAETLYF.